This TCR beta chain was sequenced during a study of metastatic and nonmetastatic thyroid tumors. Study background: Thyroid patients, malignant and benign, had repertoires compared across blood and tumor or nodule tissue. Study-wide findings and caveats: The reported finding was significantly higher TCR beta diversity in malignant thyroid tumors relative to benign nodules, in blood and tumor.

On this clone: Its antigen remains unidentified.

The germline V gene has CDR1 DFQATT and CDR2 SNEGSKA (reference sequence). Trimming at V came to 0 bases and at J to 10 bases, leaving 12 bases not matched to a gene. The CDR3 consists of 16 residues. In the original workflow: CDR3 differences across clinicopathological groups were used to build a distant-metastasis classifier for papillary thyroid cancer. TCRdb redid the clone calls on the PCR reads using MiXCR. TCRdb assigned the V and J calls; the authors' analysis was not used. The sample has around 61,000 clones, 25% to 35% seen once; the top ten hold about a sixth. Nobody among the patients had been given any treatment before thyroid surgery.

Sequencing used blood. The chain uses TRBV20-1 and TRBJ1-6; TRBD1 aligns across 7 bases. The sequence derives from a female donor with papillary thyroid cancer or a benign thyroid nodule (not recorded which). Some clones in this sample may be carry-over from other donors' samples. In DNA, the CDR3 is TGCAGTGCTAGAGATCTTCACAGGGGAGGAGTGTCACCCCTCCACTTT. Translating it yields CSARDLHRGGVSPLHF.